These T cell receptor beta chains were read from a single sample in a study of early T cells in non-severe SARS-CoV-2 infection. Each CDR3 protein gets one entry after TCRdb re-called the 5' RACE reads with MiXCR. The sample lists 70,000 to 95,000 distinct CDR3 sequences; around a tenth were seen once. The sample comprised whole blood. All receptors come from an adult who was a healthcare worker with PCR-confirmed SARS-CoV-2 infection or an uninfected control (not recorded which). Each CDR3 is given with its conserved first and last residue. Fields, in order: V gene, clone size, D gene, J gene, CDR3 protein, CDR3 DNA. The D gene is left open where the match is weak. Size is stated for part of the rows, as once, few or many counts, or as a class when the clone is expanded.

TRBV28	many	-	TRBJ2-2	CASRGGVETGELFF	TGTGCCAGCAGAGGGGGAGTAGAAACCGGGGAGCTGTTTTTT
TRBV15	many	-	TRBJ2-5	CATSLVGGGETQYF	TGTGCCACCTCGTTGGTGGGGGGAGGAGAGACCCAGTACTTC
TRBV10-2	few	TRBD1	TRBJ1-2	CASSRDSANYGYTF	TGCGCCAGCAGTCGGGACAGCGCCAACTATGGCTACACCTTC
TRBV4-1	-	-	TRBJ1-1	CASSQGPAAAFF	TGCGCCAGCAGCCAAGGGCCCGCGGCAGCTTTCTTT
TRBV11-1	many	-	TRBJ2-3	CASSLGKGTDTQYF	TGTGCCAGCAGCCTAGGGAAAGGAACAGATACGCAGTATTTT
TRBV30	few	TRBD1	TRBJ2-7	CAWSRVTGSSYEQYF	TGTGCCTGGAGTAGAGTGACAGGGTCTTCCTACGAGCAGTACTTC
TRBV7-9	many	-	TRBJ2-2	CASSISGRETGELFF	TGTGCCAGCAGCATTTCGGGACGGGAGACCGGGGAGCTGTTTTTT
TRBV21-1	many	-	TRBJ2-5	CASSKEGETQYF	TGTGCCAGCAGCAAAGAAGGAGAGACCCAGTACTTC
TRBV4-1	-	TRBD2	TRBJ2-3	CASSHPQAGAGGDTQYF	TGCGCCAGCAGCCACCCACAAGCGGGAGCTGGTGGAGATACGCAGTATTTT
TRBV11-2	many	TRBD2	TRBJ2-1	CASSSGLAGVNEQFF	TGTGCCAGCAGCTCGGGACTAGCGGGAGTCAATGAGCAGTTCTTC
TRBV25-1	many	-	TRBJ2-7	CASSGVAGAQYEQYF	TGTGCCAGCAGCGGAGTTGCAGGGGCCCAATACGAGCAGTACTTC
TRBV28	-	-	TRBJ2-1	CASRNLDEQFF	TGTGCCAGCAGAAACCTAGACGAGCAGTTCTTC
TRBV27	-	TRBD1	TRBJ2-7	CASSPRTGLKMYF	TGTGCCAGCAGTCCCAGGACAGGGCTGAAAATGTACTTC
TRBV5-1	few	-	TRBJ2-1	CASSLTWWGLGEQFF	TGCGCCAGCAGCTTAACGTGGTGGGGGCTGGGTGAGCAGTTCTTC
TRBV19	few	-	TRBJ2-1	CASSILRNEQFF	TGTGCCAGTAGTATACTCCGCAATGAGCAGTTCTTC
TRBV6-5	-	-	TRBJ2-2	CASSRGGPHTGELFF	TGTGCCAGCAGTCGAGGAGGGCCCCACACCGGGGAGCTGTTTTTT
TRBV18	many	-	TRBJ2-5	CASSPRASPETQYF	TGTGCCAGCTCACCACGGGCCTCTCCGGAGACCCAGTACTTC
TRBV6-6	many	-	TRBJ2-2	CASSYSLANTGELFF	TGTGCCAGCAGTTACTCGCTCGCGAACACCGGGGAGCTGTTTTTT
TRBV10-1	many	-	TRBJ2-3	CASSHGGQAQYF	TGCGCCAGCAGTCACGGAGGGCAAGCGCAGTATTTT
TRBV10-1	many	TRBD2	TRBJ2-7	CASSPDRLAASYEQYF	TGCGCCAGCAGTCCCGATCGGCTAGCGGCCTCCTACGAGCAGTACTTC
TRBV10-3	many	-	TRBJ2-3	CAISEGRAGSTTDTQYF	TGTGCCATCAGTGAAGGTCGGGCAGGGAGCACTACAGATACGCAGTATTTT
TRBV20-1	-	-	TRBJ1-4	CSATGEKLFF	TGCAGTGCTACAGGTGAAAAACTGTTTTTT
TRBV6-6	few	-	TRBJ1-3	CASSYSPPSGLPGNTIYF	TGTGCCAGCAGTTACTCCCCCCCAAGTGGGCTGCCTGGAAACACCATATATTTT
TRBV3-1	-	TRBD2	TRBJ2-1	CASSQFSGTFYNEQFF	TGTGCCAGCAGCCAATTTAGCGGGACGTTCTACAATGAGCAGTTCTTC
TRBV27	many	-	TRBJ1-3	CASSLSGSSGNTIYF	TGTGCCAGCAGTTTATCAGGCAGCTCTGGAAACACCATATATTTT
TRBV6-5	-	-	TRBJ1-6	CASSYSSPGAPLHF	TGTGCCAGCAGTTACTCGAGCCCCGGTGCACCCCTCCACTTT
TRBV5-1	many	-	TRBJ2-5	CASSTPELQETQYF	TGCGCCAGCAGCACCCCGGAACTTCAAGAGACCCAGTACTTC
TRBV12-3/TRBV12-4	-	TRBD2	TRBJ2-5	CASSPRSSGSVSQYF	TGTGCCAGCAGTCCTCGAAGTAGCGGGAGTGTGTCCCAGTACTTC
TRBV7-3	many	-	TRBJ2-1	CASSLKGTGPYNEQFF	TGTGCCAGCAGCTTAAAGGGTACAGGACCCTACAATGAGCAGTTCTTC
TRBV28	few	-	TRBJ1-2	CASGPNRQIYTF	TGTGCCAGCGGACCTAACAGGCAAATCTACACCTTC
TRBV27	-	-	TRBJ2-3	CASNRQGEATQYF	TGTGCCAGCAATCGGCAGGGTGAGGCTACGCAGTATTTT
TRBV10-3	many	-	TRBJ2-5	CAISESGETQYF	TGTGCCATCAGTGAGTCAGGAGAGACCCAGTACTTC
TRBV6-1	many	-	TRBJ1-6	CASSVSSYNSPLHF	TGTGCCAGCAGTGTCAGCTCCTATAATTCACCCCTCCACTTT
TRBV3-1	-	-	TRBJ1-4	CASSQVDGKLFF	TGTGCCAGCAGCCAAGTTGATGGAAAACTGTTTTTT
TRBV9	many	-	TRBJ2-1	CASSVAGAGGEQFF	TGTGCCAGCAGCGTAGCGGGGGCTGGGGGTGAGCAGTTCTTC
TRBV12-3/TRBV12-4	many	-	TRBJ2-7	CASSLQRQGNYEQYF	TGTGCCAGCAGTTTACAAAGGCAGGGCAACTACGAGCAGTACTTC
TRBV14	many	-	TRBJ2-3	CASSQGLNTDTQYF	TGTGCCAGCAGCCAAGGATTAAACACAGATACGCAGTATTTT
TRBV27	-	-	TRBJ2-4	CASSSPGAGSAKNIQYF	TGTGCCAGCAGTTCCCCCGGGGCGGGGTCGGCCAAAAACATTCAGTACTTC
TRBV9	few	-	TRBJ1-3	CASSDGVLGDTIYF	TGTGCCAGCAGCGACGGGGTACTTGGAGACACCATATATTTT
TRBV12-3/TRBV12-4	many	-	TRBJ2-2	CASSLGPGRRTGELFF	TGTGCCAGCAGTTTAGGACCGGGAAGACGCACCGGGGAGCTGTTTTTT
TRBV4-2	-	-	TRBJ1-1	CASSQAFQGGTEAFF	TGTGCCAGCAGCCAAGCGTTCCAGGGCGGGACTGAAGCTTTCTTT
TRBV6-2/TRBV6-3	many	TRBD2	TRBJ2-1	CASSAEEGAGGIEQFF	TGTGCCAGCAGTGCGGAGGAGGGAGCGGGAGGGATAGAGCAGTTCTTC